This T cell receptor (beta chain) is from a study of T cells in Graves' hyperthyroidism and ophthalmopathy. Study-wide context: Peripheral blood sampling occurred at initial diagnosis, before any treatment. Overall study findings and caveats: The majority of expanded thyroid clonotypes above 0.001 also appeared in blood.

From germline, CDR1 is SQVTM and CDR2 ANQGSEA. The CDR3 is 12 amino acids. V gave up 3 bases and J gave up 8 bases, with 13 bases separating them. Amplification of TCR beta CDR3 regions was performed using RNA transcripts as template. Using the HTBI primer set, a first-round RT-PCR was run on the TCR CDR3. In TCRdb, the multiplex PCR reads were re-called with MiXCR into one record per CDR3 protein. The data show hundreds of thousands of distinct CDR3 sequences, roughly 20% seen once. This clonotype was picked up a small number of times. What it binds is unknown. This sequence joins TRBV29-1 and TRBJ1-2; D is possibly TRBD1 (6 bases). The sequencing input was blood. The clonotype was recovered from a man aged 25-45 years with Graves' ophthalmopathy. DNA for the CDR3: TGCAGCGTTGATGCAGGGGTGGGCGGCTACACCTTC. Translated, it gives CSVDAGVGGYTF.